A selection of T cell receptor beta chains follows, all from one sample in a study of Ad26.COV2.S vaccination and SARS-CoV-2 variants. Clones were sequenced by immunoSEQ multiplex PCR, and TCRdb holds only the in-frame ones, with some missing. The table lists more than 400,000 clones, about 92% of them singletons. The sequencing used peripheral blood, collected in a trial of Ad26.COV2.S vaccine versus placebo. All receptors come from a person between 18 and 60 years old who received the Ad26.COV2.S COVID-19 vaccine or a placebo. Both conserved end residues are part of each CDR3. Fields, in order: clone size, D gene, J gene, V gene, CDR3 DNA, CDR3 protein. D genes are given only for firm matches. Size tells how often a clone was seen (once, few, many) or the class of an expanded clone, and some rows leave it out.

>.|.|TRBJ2-3|TRBV9
TGTGCCAGCAGCGTAGCATCGGGTTATGGAGATACGCAGTATTTT
CASSVASGYGDTQYF
>.|.|TRBJ2-7|TRBV5-4
TGTGCCAGCAGCTTGGGACTAGGGACCTACGAGCAGTACTTC
CASSLGLGTYEQYF
>.|TRBD1|TRBJ1-1|TRBV11-2
TGTGCCAGCACCCCCCCACCGGGACAGGGGGGTGAAGCTTTCTTT
CASTPPPGQGGEAFF
>.|.|TRBJ1-1|TRBV7-8
TGTGCCAGCAGAGTTACGTCGGCAGGCATGAACACTGAAGCTTTCTTT
CASRVTSAGMNTEAFF
>.|TRBD1|TRBJ2-7|TRBV3-1/TRBV3-2
TGTGCCAGCAGCCAAGGACAGGGTTCGGGGCAGTACTTC
CASSQGQGSGQYF
>.|.|TRBJ2-3|TRBV19
TGTGCCAGTAGTATAATTTCTGGAGGGCCTCTCACAGATACGCAGTATTTT
CASSIISGGPLTDTQYF
>once|TRBD2|TRBJ2-5|TRBV4-3
TGCGCCAGCAGCCAAGATAGGGTGACTAGCGGGGGTTGGGTTATGGAGACCCAGTACTTC
CASSQDRVTSGGWVMETQYF
>once|.|TRBJ1-2|TRBV7-9
TGTGCCAGCAGCTCCTCGGGCCAAAGAGGGTATGGCTACACCTTC
CASSSSGQRGYGYTF
>.|.|TRBJ2-1|TRBV6-5
TGTGCCAGCAGTTATCAGTCAAGGTATGAGCAGTTCTTC
CASSYQSRYEQFF
>.|TRBD2|TRBJ2-5|TRBV11-2
TGTGCCAGCAGCTTAGTACCGCCTAGCGGGGGGGGGTTCGAGACCCAGTACTTC
CASSLVPPSGGGFETQYF
>.|.|TRBJ2-5|TRBV12-3/TRBV12-4
TGTGCCAGCAGTTTAAGTTCAGCGACCCAGTACTTC
CASSLSSATQYF
>.|.|TRBJ2-1|TRBV27
TGTGCCAGCAGTCCAAACTACAATGAGCAGTTCTTC
CASSPNYNEQFF
>once|TRBD2|TRBJ2-5|TRBV19
TGTGCCAGTAGTACTACTAGCGGGGGACGGGGGGAGACCCAGTACTTC
CASSTTSGGRGETQYF
>.|TRBD2|TRBJ2-7|TRBV6-5
TGTGCCAGCAGTTACTCGGGGGGGGGACCGCTCGAGCAGTACTTC
CASSYSGGGPLEQYF
>.|.|TRBJ2-1|TRBV5-8
TGTGCCAGCAGCTTGGGCCGGGTTAGCTCCTACAATGAGCAGTTCTTC
CASSLGRVSSYNEQFF
>.|TRBD1|TRBJ2-7|TRBV5-1
TGCGCCAGCAGCTACGGACAGGGCTACGAGCAGTACTTC
CASSYGQGYEQYF
>.|TRBD1|TRBJ2-7|TRBV28
TGTGCCGCACGCGGTCCTCGGGACAGGGGGCGAGGAGAGCAGTACTTC
CAARGPRDRGRGEQYF
>.|.|TRBJ2-1|TRBV4-3
TGCGCCAGCAGCCAAGACCCGGCCAGCGCAGGAGAGCAGTTCTTC
CASSQDPASAGEQFF
>.|.|TRBJ2-1|TRBV19
TGTGCCAGTAGCCGGACAGGGGCGGGGGGCCCCAGCTCCTACAATGAGCAGTTCTTC
CASSRTGAGGPSSYNEQFF
>.|.|TRBJ1-6|TRBV6-5
TGTGCCAGCAGTCGGGACACGAATAATTCACCCCTCCACTTT
CASSRDTNNSPLHF
>.|.|TRBJ2-2|TRBV21-1
TGTGCCAGCAGCAAACGTCTTCGGGACAGGGTTAACACCGGGGAGCTGTTTTTT
CASSKRLRDRVNTGELFF
>.|TRBD2|TRBJ2-5|TRBV4-1
TGCGCCAGCAGCCAAGCCCGCATGCAAGCGGGGGGGCATGAGACCCAGTACTTC
CASSQARMQAGGHETQYF
>.|TRBD1|TRBJ1-1|TRBV30
TGTGCCTGGATGCGGGACAGAAAGACTGAAGCTTTCTTT
CAWMRDRKTEAFF
>.|.|TRBJ2-6|TRBV5-6
TGTGCCAGCAGCTTGAGGGGACGCTTCTCTGGGGCCAACGTCCTGACTTTC
CASSLRGRFSGANVLTF
>.|.|TRBJ1-2|TRBV18
TGTGCCAGCTCACCGGCGAATGGCTATGGCTACACCTTC
CASSPANGYGYTF
>.|.|TRBJ2-7|TRBV5-3
TGTGCCAGAAGCTTCAGGGGAGAAAACAGCAGCCGCGAGATATACGAGCAGTACTTC
CARSFRGENSSREIYEQYF
>.|TRBD1|TRBJ2-7|TRBV27
TGTGCCAGCAGCCGAAATATGCAGGGGGATGGGGAGCAGTACTTC
CASSRNMQGDGEQYF
>.|.|TRBJ2-5|TRBV6-6
TGTGCCAGCAGTCGAGTTGCGGGGCAACTCCAAGAGACCCAGTACTTC
CASSRVAGQLQETQYF
>.|.|TRBJ1-1|TRBV18
TGTGCCAGCTCACCGGGACCGAACACTGAAGCTTTCTTT
CASSPGPNTEAFF
>.|TRBD1|TRBJ1-2|TRBV19
TGTGCCAGTAGTCTCTGGACAGGGTCCGACTATGGCTACACCTTC
CASSLWTGSDYGYTF
>.|TRBD1|TRBJ1-1|TRBV3-1/TRBV3-2
TGTGCCAGCAGCCAAACAGGGGGCGTGGGGACTGAAGCTTTCTTT
CASSQTGGVGTEAFF
>.|.|TRBJ2-1|TRBV28
TGTGCCAGCAGTTTAGGGTTCAATGAGCAGTTCTTC
CASSLGFNEQFF
>.|TRBD1|TRBJ1-1|TRBV28
TGTGCCAGCAGTTCCTACAGGGGGCGCGGCACTGAAGCTTTCTTT
CASSSYRGRGTEAFF
>.|.|TRBJ1-2|TRBV19
TGTGCCAGTACCTCCCGCCAAGGGATCCCAAATGGCTACACCTTC
CASTSRQGIPNGYTF
>few|TRBD1|TRBJ2-3|TRBV3-1/TRBV3-2
TGTGCCAGCAGCCACACAGGGGGGGATACGCAGTATTTT
CASSHTGGDTQYF
>.|.|TRBJ2-1|TRBV7-2
TGTGCCAGCAGCTTATCGCGGGGCCATGAGCAGTTCTTC
CASSLSRGHEQFF
>.|.|TRBJ1-3|TRBV19
TGTGCCAGTAGCGACTCCTCTCACGGAAACACCATATATTTT
CASSDSSHGNTIYF
>.|.|TRBJ1-4|TRBV5-1
TGCGCCAGCAGCTTGTTCCCAGCCGATGAAAAACTGTTTTTT
CASSLFPADEKLFF
>.|.|TRBJ1-5|TRBV7-8
TGTGCCAGCAGCTTACTTGGGTTGGAAGGCAATCAGCCCCAGCATTTT
CASSLLGLEGNQPQHF
>once|TRBD1|TRBJ1-4|TRBV27
TGTGCCAGCAGTCTGGACAGGGGGGGAAAACTGTTTTTT
CASSLDRGGKLFF
>.|.|TRBJ2-5|TRBV5-1
TGCGCCAGCAGGGACGTATTTACCCTTAAACAAGAGACCCAGTACTTC
CASRDVFTLKQETQYF
>.|TRBD1|TRBJ1-3|TRBV9
TGTGCCAGCAGCGAAGGAGGGTACAGGGGCGGAAACACCATATATTTT
CASSEGGYRGGNTIYF
>.|TRBD2|TRBJ2-2|TRBV29-1
TGCAGCGTCTTGGGGGGGAGAAACACCGGGGAGCTGTTTTTT
CSVLGGRNTGELFF
>once|.|TRBJ1-6|TRBV2
TGTGCCAGCAGTGGGGCGGGGGGGAATTCACCCCTCCACTTT
CASSGAGGNSPLHF
>.|.|TRBJ1-1|TRBV6-5
TGTGCCAGCAGGTCGGGGGGAAGGAACACTGAAGCTTTCTTT
CASRSGGRNTEAFF